These T cell receptor beta chains were read from a single sample in a study of blood T cell repertoires in COVID-19. Some clones are missing from TCRdb's copy, which holds only in-frame ones; the method was immunoSEQ multiplex PCR. Here the sample spans 50,000 to 75,000 clones, nearly 90% being singletons. Input material: peripheral blood. These receptor sequences come from a man between 60 and 70 years old with acute or convalescent COVID-19. The CDR3 runs from the conserved cysteine through the conserved F or W. The D gene is left open where the match is weak. Expanded clones get a size class; other rows say once, few or many, or leave the size out.

V	size	D	J	CDR3	DNA
TRBV9	-	TRBD2	TRBJ2-2	CASSVSLAEGGELFF	TGTGCCAGCAGCGTGTCACTAGCGGAGGGCGGGGAGCTGTTTTTT
TRBV30	-	-	TRBJ1-4	CAWSGGLNEKLFF	TGTGCCTGGAGTGGGGGCTTAAATGAAAAACTGTTTTTT
TRBV27	-	-	TRBJ1-1	CASSVTGGPTEAFF	TGTGCCAGCAGCGTTACGGGGGGCCCGACTGAAGCTTTCTTT
TRBV3-1/TRBV3-2	-	TRBD1	TRBJ1-2	CASSPRQGTGDYGYTF	TGTGCCAGCAGCCCTAGACAGGGCACCGGGGACTATGGCTACACCTTC
TRBV15	once	-	TRBJ1-1	CATSSQLNTEAFF	TGTGCCACCAGCTCACAGCTGAACACTGAAGCTTTCTTT
TRBV3-1/TRBV3-2	-	TRBD2	TRBJ2-2	CASSQERLAGLTGELFF	TGTGCCAGCAGCCAAGAAAGGCTAGCGGGGTTAACCGGGGAGCTGTTTTTT
TRBV29-1	-	-	TRBJ2-3	CSVGGPTDTQYF	TGCAGCGTTGGGGGGCCCACAGATACGCAGTATTTT
TRBV6-2/TRBV6-3	few	-	TRBJ1-1	CASSRADSVNTEAFF	TGTGCCAGCAGTAGGGCGGACAGTGTGAACACTGAAGCTTTCTTT
TRBV19	-	TRBD1	TRBJ2-7	CASSIATGTGSGEQYF	TGTGCCAGTAGTATAGCAACAGGGACAGGATCGGGGGAGCAGTACTTC
TRBV7-8	-	-	TRBJ1-6	CASSLQANSYNSPLHF	TGTGCCAGCAGCTTACAAGCAAACTCCTATAATTCACCCCTCCACTTT
TRBV10-2	-	TRBD1	TRBJ1-5	CASSETTGRGSPQHF	TGCGCCAGCAGTGAGACGACAGGGCGGGGATCGCCCCAGCATTTT
TRBV5-1	-	-	TRBJ1-1	CASKEVQGTLNTEAFF	TGCGCCAGCAAAGAGGTTCAGGGGACCCTGAACACTGAAGCTTTCTTT
TRBV4-1	-	TRBD1	TRBJ2-1	CASSQDRGQKKYNEQFF	TGCGCCAGCAGCCAAGATAGGGGACAGAAGAAATACAATGAGCAGTTCTTC
TRBV4-2	-	-	TRBJ1-5	CASSQEEGGGQPQHF	TGTGCCAGCAGCCAAGAGGAGGGAGGAGGGCAGCCCCAGCATTTT
TRBV2	-	TRBD1	TRBJ2-7	CASSWGTGGSYEQYF	TGTGCCAGCAGCTGGGGGACAGGGGGCTCCTACGAGCAGTACTTC
TRBV5-4	-	TRBD1	TRBJ1-1	CASSLRQGVNTEAFF	TGTGCCAGCAGCTTGAGACAGGGGGTGAACACTGAAGCTTTCTTT
TRBV5-1	-	-	TRBJ1-3	CASRPGNGNTIYF	TGCGCCAGCAGGCCAGGGAACGGAAACACCATATATTTT
TRBV10-1	-	-	TRBJ1-6	CASSAAYNSPLHF	TGCGCCAGCAGTGCGGCCTATAATTCACCCCTCCACTTT
TRBV5-6	-	-	TRBJ2-4	CASSLGQRFKNIQYF	TGTGCCAGCAGCTTGGGGCAGCGTTTCAAAAACATTCAGTACTTC
TRBV7-6	once	-	TRBJ2-7	CASSPGHLLQYEQYF	TGTGCCAGCAGCCCGGGACATCTTCTTCAATACGAGCAGTACTTC
TRBV5-4	-	TRBD2	TRBJ2-1	CASTRPGLAKYNEQFF	TGTGCCAGCACACGTCCGGGACTAGCGAAATACAATGAGCAGTTCTTC
TRBV9	once	-	TRBJ1-1	CASSVTEGQSTEAFF	TGTGCCAGCAGCGTCACCGAAGGACAGAGCACTGAAGCTTTCTTT
TRBV19	-	TRBD1	TRBJ1-4	CASSDIPGQGEELFF	TGTGCCAGTTCAGACATTCCGGGACAGGGTGAAGAACTGTTTTTT